This entry concerns a single T cell receptor beta chain. Antigen specificity is unknown. The data are from a study of T cell responses to AZD1222 COVID-19 vaccine. Notes on the study in general: Only 6 or 7 individuals given AZD1222 were seropositive at baseline. Spike-specific TCR breadth and depth were elevated following two AZD1222 doses. Distributed over spike, vaccine-associated CD4 TCRs predominated at 160-218 and 743-854. Among spike-specific TCRs, nearly half reportedly target unmutated variant regions.

V was cut by 5 bases and J by 0 bases, with 2 bases left in between. Germline loops: CDR1 GTSNPN, CDR2 SVGIG (reference sequence). This CDR3 comprises 12 residues. The data were produced by immunoSEQ multiplex PCR, yet TCRdb's version contains in-frame clones alone and is incomplete. The data show about 88,000 clones, about nine tenths seen once. The sequencing used peripheral blood, collected 28 days after the second AZD1222 dose. The source is an adult who received the AZD1222 COVID-19 vaccine. The V and J genes are TRBV30 and TRBJ2-6; D is unresolved. CDR3 coding DNA: TGTGCCTGGGACTCTGGGGCCAACGTCCTGACTTTC. Its translation is CAWDSGANVLTF.